This TCR beta chain was identified in a study of T cell clones after liver transplantation. Profiling relied on immunoSEQ multiplex PCR, and the TCRdb table lists in-frame clones only, not all of them. The sample carries tens of thousands of clones, around 80% recorded once. By share, this clone counts as medium-sized. This clonotype was sampled from a human patient who received a liver transplant. Part of the T cells may come from the graft donor. Source: CD4+ T cells from blood, taken 12 months after liver transplant.

The CDR3 spells CASSEGPTTGGYNEQFF. In DNA form, the CDR3 reads TGTGCCAGCAGCGAGGGGCCCACGACAGGGGGCTACAATGAGCAGTTCTTC. V is TRBV9 and J is TRBJ2-1; 9 nucleotides match TRBD1. Germline V gives CDR1 SGDLS, CDR2 YYNGEE. The CDR3 runs 17 residues. With 3 bases clipped from V and 3 bases from J, the junction kept 10 bases outside the gene matches.